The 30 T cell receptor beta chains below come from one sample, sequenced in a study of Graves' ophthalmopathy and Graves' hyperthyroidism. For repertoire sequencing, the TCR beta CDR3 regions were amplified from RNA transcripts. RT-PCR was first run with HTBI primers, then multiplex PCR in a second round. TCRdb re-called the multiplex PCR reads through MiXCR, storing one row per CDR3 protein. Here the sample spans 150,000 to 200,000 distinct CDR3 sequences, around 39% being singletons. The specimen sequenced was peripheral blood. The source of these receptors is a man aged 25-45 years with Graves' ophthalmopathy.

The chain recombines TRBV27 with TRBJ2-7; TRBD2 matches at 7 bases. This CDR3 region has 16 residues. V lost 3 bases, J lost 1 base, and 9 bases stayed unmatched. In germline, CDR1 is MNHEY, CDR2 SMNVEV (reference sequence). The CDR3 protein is CASSFLARGGSYEQYF. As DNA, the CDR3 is TGTGCCAGCAGTTTTCTGGCCCGGGGAGGGTCCTACGAGCAGTACTTC.

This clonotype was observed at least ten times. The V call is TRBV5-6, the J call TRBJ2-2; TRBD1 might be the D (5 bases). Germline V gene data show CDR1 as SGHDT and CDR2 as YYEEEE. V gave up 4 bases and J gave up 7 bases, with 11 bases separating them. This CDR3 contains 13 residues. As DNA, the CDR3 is TGTGCCAGCAGCCTGCAGGGAATCGGGGAGCTGTTTTTT. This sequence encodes CASSLQGIGELFF.

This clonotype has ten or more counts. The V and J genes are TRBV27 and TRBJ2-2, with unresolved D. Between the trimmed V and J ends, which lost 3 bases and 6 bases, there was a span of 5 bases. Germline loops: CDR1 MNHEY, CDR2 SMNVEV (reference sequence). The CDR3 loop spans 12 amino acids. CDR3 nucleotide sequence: TGTGCCAGCAGTTTTGGAGCCGGGGAGCTGTTTTTT. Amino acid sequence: CASSFGAGELFF.

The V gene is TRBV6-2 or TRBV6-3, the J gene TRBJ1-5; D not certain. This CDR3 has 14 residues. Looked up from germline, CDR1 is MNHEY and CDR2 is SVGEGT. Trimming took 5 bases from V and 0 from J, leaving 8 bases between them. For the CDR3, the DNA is TGTGCCAGCAGTCATTACGGTAGCAATCAGCCCCAGCATTTT. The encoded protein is CASSHYGSNQPQHF.

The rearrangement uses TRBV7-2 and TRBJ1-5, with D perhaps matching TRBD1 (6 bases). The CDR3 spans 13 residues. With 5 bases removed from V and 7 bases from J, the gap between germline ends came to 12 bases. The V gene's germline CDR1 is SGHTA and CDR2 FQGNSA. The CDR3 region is CASSAPGVQPQHF. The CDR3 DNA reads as TGTGCCAGCAGCGCCCCAGGGGTGCAGCCCCAGCATTTT.

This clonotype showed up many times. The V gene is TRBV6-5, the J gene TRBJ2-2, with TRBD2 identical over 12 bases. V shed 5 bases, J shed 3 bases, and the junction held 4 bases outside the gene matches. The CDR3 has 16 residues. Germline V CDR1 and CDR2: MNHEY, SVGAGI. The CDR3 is CASSPLAGGDTGELFF. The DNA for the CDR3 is TGTGCCAGCAGTCCCCTAGCGGGAGGGGACACCGGGGAGCTGTTTTTT.

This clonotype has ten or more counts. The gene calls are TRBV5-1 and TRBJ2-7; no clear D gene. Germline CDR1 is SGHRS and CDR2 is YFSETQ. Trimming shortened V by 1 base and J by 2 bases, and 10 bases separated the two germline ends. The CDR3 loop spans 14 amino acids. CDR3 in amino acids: CASSLNPPPYEQYF. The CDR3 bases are TGCGCCAGCAGCTTGAACCCACCCCCCTACGAGCAGTACTTC.

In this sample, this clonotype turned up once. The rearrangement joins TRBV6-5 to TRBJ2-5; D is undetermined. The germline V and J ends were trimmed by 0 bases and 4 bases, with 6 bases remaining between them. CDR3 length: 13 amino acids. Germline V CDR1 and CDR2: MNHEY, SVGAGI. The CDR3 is CASSYSWGETQYF. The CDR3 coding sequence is TGTGCCAGCAGTTACTCGTGGGGAGAGACCCAGTACTTC.

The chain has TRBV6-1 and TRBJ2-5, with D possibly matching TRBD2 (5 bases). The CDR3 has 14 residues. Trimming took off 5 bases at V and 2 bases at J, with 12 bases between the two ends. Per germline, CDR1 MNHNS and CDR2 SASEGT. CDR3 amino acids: CASSQRRAQETQYF. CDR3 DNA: TGTGCCAGCAGTCAGCGGCGGGCTCAAGAGACCCAGTACTTC.

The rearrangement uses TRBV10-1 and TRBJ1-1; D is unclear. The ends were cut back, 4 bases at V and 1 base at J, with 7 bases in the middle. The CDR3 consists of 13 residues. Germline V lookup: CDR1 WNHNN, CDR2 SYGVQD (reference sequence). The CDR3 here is CASSVKANTEAFF. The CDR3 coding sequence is TGCGCCAGCAGTGTTAAGGCGAACACTGAAGCTTTCTTT.

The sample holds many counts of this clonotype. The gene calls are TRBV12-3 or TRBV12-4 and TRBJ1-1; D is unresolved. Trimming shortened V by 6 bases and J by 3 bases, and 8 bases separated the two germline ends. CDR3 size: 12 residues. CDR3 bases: TGTGCCAGCAGAGAGAGGGACACTGAAGCTTTCTTT. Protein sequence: CASRERDTEAFF.

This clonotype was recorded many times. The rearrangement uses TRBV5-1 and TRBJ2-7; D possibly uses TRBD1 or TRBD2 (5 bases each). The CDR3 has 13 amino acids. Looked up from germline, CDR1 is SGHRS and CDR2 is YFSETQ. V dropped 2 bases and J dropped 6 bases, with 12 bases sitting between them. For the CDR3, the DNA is TGCGCCAGCAGCTTCGGGACGACCAGCGAGCAGTACTTC. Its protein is CASSFGTTSEQYF.

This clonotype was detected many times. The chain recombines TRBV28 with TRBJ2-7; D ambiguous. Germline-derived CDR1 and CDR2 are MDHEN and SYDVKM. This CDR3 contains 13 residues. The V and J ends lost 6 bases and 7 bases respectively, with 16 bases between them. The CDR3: CASSPGRVGEQYF. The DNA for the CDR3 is TGTGCCAGCAGCCCGGGTCGGGTAGGTGAGCAGTACTTC.

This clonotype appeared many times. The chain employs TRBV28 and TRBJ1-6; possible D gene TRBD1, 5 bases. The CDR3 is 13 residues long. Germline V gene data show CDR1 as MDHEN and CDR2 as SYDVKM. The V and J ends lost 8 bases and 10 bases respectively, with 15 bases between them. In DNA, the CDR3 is TGTGCCAGCCGGGACGACGTCGCCTCACCCCTCCACTTT. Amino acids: CASRDDVASPLHF.

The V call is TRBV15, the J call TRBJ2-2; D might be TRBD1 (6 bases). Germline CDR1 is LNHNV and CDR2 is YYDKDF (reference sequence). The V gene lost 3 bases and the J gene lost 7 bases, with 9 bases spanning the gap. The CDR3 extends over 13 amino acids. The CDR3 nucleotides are TGTGCCACCAGCAGGGAAGGGGGCGGGGAGCTGTTTTTT. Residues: CATSREGGGELFF.

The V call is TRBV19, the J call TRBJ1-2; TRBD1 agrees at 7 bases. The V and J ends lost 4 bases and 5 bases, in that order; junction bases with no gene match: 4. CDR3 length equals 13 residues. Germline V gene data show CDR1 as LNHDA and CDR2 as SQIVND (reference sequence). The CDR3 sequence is CASSNRDRYGYTF. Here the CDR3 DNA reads TGTGCCAGTAGTAACCGGGACAGATATGGCTACACCTTC.

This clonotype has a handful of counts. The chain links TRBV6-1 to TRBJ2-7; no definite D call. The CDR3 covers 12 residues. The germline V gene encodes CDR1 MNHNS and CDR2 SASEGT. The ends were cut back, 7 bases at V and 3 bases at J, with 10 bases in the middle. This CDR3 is CASIGYNYEQYF. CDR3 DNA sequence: TGTGCCAGCATAGGCTATAACTACGAGCAGTACTTC.

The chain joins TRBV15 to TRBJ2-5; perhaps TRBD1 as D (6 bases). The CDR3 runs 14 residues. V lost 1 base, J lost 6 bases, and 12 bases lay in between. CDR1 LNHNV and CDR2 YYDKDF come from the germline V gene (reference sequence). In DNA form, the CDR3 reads TGTGCCACCAGCAGAGGACAGGAGGTGAAGACCCAGTACTTC. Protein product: CATSRGQEVKTQYF.

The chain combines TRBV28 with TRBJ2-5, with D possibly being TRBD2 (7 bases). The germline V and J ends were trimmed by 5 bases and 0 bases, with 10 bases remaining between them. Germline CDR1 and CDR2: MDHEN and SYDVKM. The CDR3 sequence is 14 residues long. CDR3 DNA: TGTGCCAGCAGTCGAGGGGGGGACCAAGAGACCCAGTACTTC. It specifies CASSRGGDQETQYF.

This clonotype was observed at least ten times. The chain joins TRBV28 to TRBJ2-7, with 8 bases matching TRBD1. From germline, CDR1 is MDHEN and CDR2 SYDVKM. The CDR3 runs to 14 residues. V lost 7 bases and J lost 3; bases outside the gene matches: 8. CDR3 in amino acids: CASTTGQGIYEQYF. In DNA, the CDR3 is TGTGCCAGCACCACAGGACAGGGTATCTACGAGCAGTACTTC.

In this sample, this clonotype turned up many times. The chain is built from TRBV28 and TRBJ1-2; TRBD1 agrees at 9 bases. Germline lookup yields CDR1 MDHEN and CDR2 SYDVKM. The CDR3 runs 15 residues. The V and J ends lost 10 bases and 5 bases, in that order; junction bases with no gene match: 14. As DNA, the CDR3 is TGTGCCACCTTATACTCCGGGACAGGGAGTTATGGCTACACCTTC. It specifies CATLYSGTGSYGYTF.

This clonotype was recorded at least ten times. The CDR3 here is CASSQAHLVATGELFF. DNA of the CDR3: TGCGCCAGCAGCCAAGCCCACTTAGTAGCAACCGGGGAGCTGTTTTTT. V is TRBV4-1 and J is TRBJ2-2; unclear D gene. V was clipped by 1 base and J by 5 bases, with 14 bases between them. Germline-derived CDR1 and CDR2 are MGHRA and YSYEKL. The CDR3 contains 16 residues.

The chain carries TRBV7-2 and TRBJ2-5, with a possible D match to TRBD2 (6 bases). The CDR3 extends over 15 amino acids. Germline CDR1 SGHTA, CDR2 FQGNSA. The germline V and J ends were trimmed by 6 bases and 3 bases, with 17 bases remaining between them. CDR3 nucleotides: TGTGCCAGCAGTACCCGATTTTCGGGAGAAGAGACCCAGTACTTC. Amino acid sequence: CASSTRFSGEETQYF.

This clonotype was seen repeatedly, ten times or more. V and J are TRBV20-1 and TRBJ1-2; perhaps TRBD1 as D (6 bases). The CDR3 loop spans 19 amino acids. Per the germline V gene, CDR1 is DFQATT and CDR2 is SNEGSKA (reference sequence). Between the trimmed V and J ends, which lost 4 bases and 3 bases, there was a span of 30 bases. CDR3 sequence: CSAILSPEDSLLPYYGYTF. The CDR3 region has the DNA TGCAGTGCTATACTCTCTCCGGAGGACAGCCTCTTACCCTACTATGGCTACACCTTC.

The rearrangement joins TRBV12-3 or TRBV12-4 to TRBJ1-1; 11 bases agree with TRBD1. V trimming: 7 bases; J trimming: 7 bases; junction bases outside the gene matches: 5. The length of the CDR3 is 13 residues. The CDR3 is CASTRTGGNEAFF. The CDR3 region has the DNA TGTGCCAGCACCCGGACAGGGGGCAATGAAGCTTTCTTT.

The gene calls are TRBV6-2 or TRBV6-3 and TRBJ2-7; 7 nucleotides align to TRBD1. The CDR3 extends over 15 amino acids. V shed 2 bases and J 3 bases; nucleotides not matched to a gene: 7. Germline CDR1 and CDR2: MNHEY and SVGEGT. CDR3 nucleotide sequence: TGTGCCAGCAGTTACCCCTTCCGGGACAGCTACGAGCAGTACTTC. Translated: CASSYPFRDSYEQYF.

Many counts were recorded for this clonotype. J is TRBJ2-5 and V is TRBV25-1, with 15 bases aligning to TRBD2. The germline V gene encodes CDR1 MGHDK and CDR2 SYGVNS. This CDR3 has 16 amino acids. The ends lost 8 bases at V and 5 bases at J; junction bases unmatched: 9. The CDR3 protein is CASQGTSGRSEETQYF. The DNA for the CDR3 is TGTGCCAGCCAGGGGACTAGCGGGAGGTCGGAGGAGACCCAGTACTTC.

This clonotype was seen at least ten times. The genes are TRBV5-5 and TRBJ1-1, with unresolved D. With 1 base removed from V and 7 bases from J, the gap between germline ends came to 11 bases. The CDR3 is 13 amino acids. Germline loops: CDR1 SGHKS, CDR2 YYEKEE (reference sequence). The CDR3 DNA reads TGTGCCAGCAGCTTGACCGGTGCCGATGAAGCTTTCTTT. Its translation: CASSLTGADEAFF.

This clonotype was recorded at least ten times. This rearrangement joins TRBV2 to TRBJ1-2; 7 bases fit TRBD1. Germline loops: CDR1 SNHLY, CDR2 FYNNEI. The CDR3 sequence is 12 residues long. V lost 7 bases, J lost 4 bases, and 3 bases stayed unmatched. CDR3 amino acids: CASKGGFYGYTF. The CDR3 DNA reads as TGTGCCAGCAAAGGGGGCTTCTATGGCTACACCTTC. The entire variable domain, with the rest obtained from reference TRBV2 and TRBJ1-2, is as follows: EPEVTQTPSHQVTQMGQEVILRCVPISNHLYFYWYRQILGQKVEFLVSFYNNEISEKSEIFDDQFSVERPDGSNFTLKIRSTKLEDSAMYFCASKGGFYGYTFGSGTRLTVV.

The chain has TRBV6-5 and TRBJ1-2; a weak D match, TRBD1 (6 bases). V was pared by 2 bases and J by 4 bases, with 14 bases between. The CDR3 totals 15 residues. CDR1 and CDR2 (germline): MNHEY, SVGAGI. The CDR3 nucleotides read TGTGCCAGCAGTTACGCTCGGACAGAAGCCTATGGCTACACCTTC. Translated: CASSYARTEAYGYTF.